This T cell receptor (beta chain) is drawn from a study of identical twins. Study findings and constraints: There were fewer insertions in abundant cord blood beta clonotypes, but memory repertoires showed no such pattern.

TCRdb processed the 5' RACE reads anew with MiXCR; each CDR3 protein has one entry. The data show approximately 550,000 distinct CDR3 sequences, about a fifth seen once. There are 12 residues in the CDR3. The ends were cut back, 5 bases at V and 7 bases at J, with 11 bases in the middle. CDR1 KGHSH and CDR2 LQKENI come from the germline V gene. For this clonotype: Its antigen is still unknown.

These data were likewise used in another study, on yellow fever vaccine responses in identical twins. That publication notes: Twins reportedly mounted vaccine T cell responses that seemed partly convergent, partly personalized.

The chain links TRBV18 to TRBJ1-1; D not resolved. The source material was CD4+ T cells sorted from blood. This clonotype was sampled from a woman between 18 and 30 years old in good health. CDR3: CASSAGGSEAFF. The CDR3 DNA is TGTGCCAGCTCAGCAGGCGGTAGTGAAGCTTTCTTT.